The 21 T cell receptor beta chains in this list originate from one sample, sequenced in a study of response to subunit inactivated influenza vaccine. One entry per CDR3 protein results from TCRdb running MiXCR on the RT-PCR reads. The sample has hundreds of thousands of distinct CDR3 sequences, less than 8% seen once; the top ten hold 10% to 15%. Material: PBMCs from blood, obtained about 23 months after vaccination. The receptors stem from a man in his fifties or sixties who received an inactivated influenza vaccine.

This clonotype was seen a few times. The gene calls are TRBV7-9 and TRBJ1-5; maybe TRBD1 (6 bases). Per the germline V gene, CDR1 is SEHNR and CDR2 is FQNEAQ (reference sequence). Trimming took 5 bases from V and 0 from J, leaving 11 bases between them. The CDR3 has 15 amino acids. The CDR3 DNA reads TGTGCCAGCAGCCGGGACATGGATAGCAATCAGCCCCAGCATTTT. It codes for CASSRDMDSNQPQHF. Variable domain in full (rest from reference TRBV7-9 and TRBJ1-5): DTGVSQNPRHKITKRGQNVTFRCDPISEHNRLYWYRQTLGQGPEFLTYFQNEAQLEKSRLLSDRFSAERPKGSFSTLEIQRTEQGDSAMYLCASSRDMDSNQPQHFGDGTRLSIL.

This clonotype was seen a handful of times. The chain links TRBV4-3 to TRBJ2-2; 7 positions agree with TRBD2. Germline V gene lookup returns CDR1 LGHNA and CDR2 YSLEER. Trimming cost V 4 bases and J 8 bases; bases outside gene matches: 7. This CDR3 region has 14 residues. In nucleotides, the CDR3 is TGCGCCAGCAGCCTTAGGACTAGAGATGGGGAGCTGTTTTTT. Translating it yields CASSLRTRDGELFF.

This chain connects TRBV12-3 or TRBV12-4 to TRBJ1-5; no clear D. Trimming removed 5 bases from V and 7 bases from J, with 9 bases in between. The CDR3 length is 12 residues. Here the CDR3 reads CASSERGQPQHF. In DNA form, the CDR3 reads TGTGCCAGCAGTGAGAGAGGACAGCCCCAGCATTTT.

At least ten counts were recorded for this clonotype. The chain couples TRBV11-1 to TRBJ2-7, with 7 bases aligning to TRBD2. There are 16 residues in the CDR3. Unmatched junction bases numbered 9, after V lost 1 base and J lost 3 bases. CDR1 SGHAT and CDR2 FQDESV come from the germline V gene (reference sequence). CDR3 in DNA: TGTGCCAGCAGCTTAGTCGCTAGCGGAGACTTCTACGAGCAGTACTTC. Protein sequence: CASSLVASGDFYEQYF.

This clonotype was found a few times. The chain is built from TRBV11-2 and TRBJ1-3, with D maybe TRBD1 (6 bases). The CDR3 length is 15 residues. Trimming stripped 2 bases from V and 4 bases from J, with 12 bases between. The germline V gene has CDR1 SGHAT and CDR2 FQNNGV. CDR3 sequence: CASSLRPGHGNTIYF. The CDR3 DNA is TGTGCCAGCAGCTTAAGACCGGGACACGGAAACACCATATATTTT.

This chain connects TRBV2 to TRBJ1-5; D ambiguous. This CDR3 is 13 amino acids long. The V and J ends lost 6 bases and 6 bases respectively, with 12 bases between them. Germline values: CDR1 SNHLY, CDR2 FYNNEI. DNA for the CDR3: TGTGCCAGCAGGACCCTTAGAAGTCAGCCCCAGCATTTT. The encoded protein is CASRTLRSQPQHF.

In its sample, this clonotype was seen many times. This rearrangement joins TRBV5-6 to TRBJ2-2; D remains ambiguous. V was trimmed by 1 base and J by 6 bases, leaving 4 bases between them. Germline values: CDR1 SGHDT, CDR2 YYEEEE. CDR3 length equals 12 residues. The CDR3 nucleotides read TGTGCCAGCAGCTTGTCGGCCGGGGAGCTGTTTTTT. This translates into CASSLSAGELFF.

This clonotype was seen a few times. This sequence joins TRBV20-1 and TRBJ2-2; 8 bases line up with TRBD1. V shed 0 bases, J shed 6 bases, and the junction held 6 bases outside the gene matches. There are 15 residues in the CDR3. The germline V gene has CDR1 DFQATT and CDR2 SNEGSKA (reference sequence). This chain's CDR3 is CSARDLRQGPGELFF. CDR3 bases: TGCAGTGCTAGAGATCTCAGACAGGGGCCCGGGGAGCTGTTTTTT.

In its sample, this clonotype was seen a few times. This chain uses TRBV11-1 with TRBJ2-1; 12 nucleotides line up with TRBD2. The germline CDR1 and CDR2 sequences are SGHAT and FQDESV (reference sequence). The CDR3 contains 18 residues. Trimming removed 4 bases from V and 5 bases from J; junction bases left unmatched: 12. In nucleotides, the CDR3 is TGTGCCAGCAGCTCGACCCTTGCACTAGCGGGAGGAAACAATGAGCAGTTCTTC. Translating gives CASSSTLALAGGNNEQFF.

The sample holds many counts of this clonotype. J is TRBJ2-5 and V is TRBV18, with TRBD1 matching over 7 bases. The germline gives CDR1 KGHSH, CDR2 LQKENI. The junction had 8 bases not matched to a gene; V was cut back by 3 bases and J by 1 base. The CDR3 loop spans 16 amino acids. CDR3 in amino acids: CASSPNRGQPQETQYF. The CDR3 nucleotides read TGTGCCAGCTCACCCAACAGGGGTCAGCCCCAAGAGACCCAGTACTTC.

This clonotype was detected many times. The V and J genes are TRBV5-6 and TRBJ2-1; D might be TRBD1 (6 bases). CDR3 length equals 14 residues. CDR1 and CDR2 (germline): SGHDT, YYEEEE. V dropped 4 bases and J dropped 7 bases, with 15 bases sitting between them. CDR3 coding DNA: TGTGCCAGCAGCCTAGGACAGTTGAGGAATGAGCAGTTCTTC. Translated, it gives CASSLGQLRNEQFF.

This clonotype came up many times. The chain couples TRBV20-1 to TRBJ2-3; D possibly matches TRBD1 or TRBD2 (5 bases each). Trimming took off 4 bases at V and 5 bases at J, with 16 bases between the two ends. The CDR3 extends over 14 amino acids. The germline CDR1 and CDR2 sequences are DFQATT and SNEGSKA (reference sequence). This CDR3 reads CSATRDRLGDTQYF. In DNA form, the CDR3 reads TGCAGTGCTACAAGGGACCGACTGGGAGATACGCAGTATTTT.

As to this clonotype: A much larger clone sits a single nucleotide away, making a read error possible. The chain uses TRBV10-3 and TRBJ1-1; tentative D call: TRBD1 (6 bases). CDR3 length equals 14 residues. Germline V gene sequence: CDR1 ENHRY, CDR2 SYGVKD. DNA for the CDR3: TGTGCCTTCAGTGCCCGGGACACATCGGGGGAAGCTTTCTTT. Translation gives CAFSARDTSGEAFF.

Note on this clonotype: This clone may be a read error of a much larger clone one base away. The gene calls are TRBV7-9 and TRBJ2-1; TRBD1 aligns across 7 bases. The CDR3 runs 14 residues. With 3 bases clipped from V and 8 bases from J, the junction kept 7 bases outside the gene matches. Germline assignment: CDR1 SEHNR and CDR2 FQNEAQ (reference sequence). The chain's CDR3 is CASSFRTGLDEQFF. Here the CDR3 DNA reads TGTGCCAGCAGCTTCAGGACAGGTCTCGATGAGCAGTTCTTC. The entire variable domain, with the rest obtained from reference TRBV7-9 and TRBJ2-1, is as follows: DTGVSQNPRHKITKRGQNVTFRCDPISEHNRLYWYRQTLGQGPEFLTYFQNEAQLEKSRLLSDRFSAERPKGSFSTLEIQRTEQGDSAMYLCASSFRTGLDEQFFGPGTRLTVL.

This rearrangement joins TRBV20-1 to TRBJ2-7; 7 positions match TRBD2. Germline lookup yields CDR1 DFQATT and CDR2 SNEGSKA (reference sequence). The CDR3 has 13 amino acids. After removal of 4 bases from V and 5 bases from J, the junction contained 8 bases not matched to a gene. The CDR3 loop reads CSANTGGYHEQYF. CDR3 nucleotide sequence: TGCAGTGCTAACACCGGGGGGTACCACGAGCAGTACTTC.

This clonotype has more than one count but fewer than ten. This rearrangement joins TRBV19 to TRBJ2-7; 8 bases are a match to TRBD1. The V gene end was trimmed by 3 bases and the J gene end by 3 bases; junction bases not matched to a gene: 4. This CDR3 spans 14 amino acids. Germline-derived CDR1 and CDR2 are LNHDA and SQIVND (reference sequence). In DNA, the CDR3 is TGTGCCAGTAGTATTGTGACAGGGGACTACGAGCAGTACTTC. It specifies CASSIVTGDYEQYF.

This clonotype has only a few counts. This chain links TRBV12-3 or TRBV12-4 with TRBJ1-3; 7 positions match TRBD1. Trimming took 5 bases from V and 0 from J; bases not matched to a gene: 7. The CDR3 runs 16 residues. The CDR3: CASSRTGIFSGNTIYF. The CDR3 DNA reads TGTGCCAGCAGTAGGACAGGTATATTCTCTGGAAACACCATATATTTT.

J is TRBJ2-2 and V is TRBV9; 8 nucleotides align to TRBD2. CDR1 SGDLS and CDR2 YYNGEE come from the germline V gene. The CDR3 totals 14 residues. The junction had 6 bases not matched to a gene; V was cut back by 3 bases and J by 8 bases. The CDR3 DNA reads TGTGCCAGCAGCGAGGGACTAGTAGGTGGGGAGCTGTTTTTT. Its protein product is CASSEGLVGGELFF.

The chain combines TRBV19 with TRBJ2-1; TRBD2 matches at 10 bases. The V gene end was trimmed by 1 base and the J gene end by 4 bases; junction bases not matched to a gene: 4. Germline V gene lookup returns CDR1 LNHDA and CDR2 SQIVND (reference sequence). The CDR3 spans 16 residues. CDR3 region: CASSIGSGGPYNEQFF. The CDR3 DNA reads as TGTGCCAGTAGTATAGGTAGCGGGGGGCCTTACAATGAGCAGTTCTTC.

This clonotype was counted a few times. The V and J genes are TRBV6-1 and TRBJ2-7; 8 bases match TRBD1. This CDR3 region has 13 residues. The V and J ends lost 6 bases and 7 bases, in that order; junction bases with no gene match: 8. The germline V gene has CDR1 MNHNS and CDR2 SASEGT. Here the CDR3 reads CASRPDRAREQYF. The DNA of the CDR3 is TGTGCCAGCAGGCCGGACAGGGCGCGAGAGCAGTACTTC.

This clonotype was detected a few times. This chain links TRBV4-2 with TRBJ2-1; no clear D. This CDR3 spans 15 amino acids. The ends were cut back, 0 bases at V and 0 bases at J, with 6 bases in the middle. The germline V gene has CDR1 LGHNA and CDR2 YNFKEQ. The CDR3 sequence is CASSQDAASYNEQFF. The CDR3 region has the DNA TGTGCCAGCAGCCAAGATGCCGCCTCCTACAATGAGCAGTTCTTC.